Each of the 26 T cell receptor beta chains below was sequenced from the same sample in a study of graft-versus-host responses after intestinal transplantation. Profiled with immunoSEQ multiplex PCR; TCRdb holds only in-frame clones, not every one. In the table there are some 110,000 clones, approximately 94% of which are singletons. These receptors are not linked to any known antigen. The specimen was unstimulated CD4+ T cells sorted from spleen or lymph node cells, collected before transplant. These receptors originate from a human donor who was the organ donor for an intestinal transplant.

The CDR3 bases are TGTGCCAGCAGCTTAGGACCTAGCAACGAGCAGTACTTC. Amino acids: CASSLGPSNEQYF. The chain employs TRBV11-3 and TRBJ2-7, with a weak D call TRBD2 (5 bases). Between the trimmed V and J ends, which lost 1 base and 5 bases, there was a span of 9 bases. This CDR3 has 13 residues. The germline gives CDR1 SGHNT, CDR2 YENEEA. Full variable domain (outside the CDR3, taken from reference TRBV11-3 and TRBJ2-7): EAGVVQSPRYKIIEKKQPVAFWCNPISGHNTLYWYLQNLGQGPELLIRYENEEAVDDSQLPKDRFSAERLKGVDSTLKIQPAELGDSAVYLCASSLGPSNEQYFGPGTRLTVT.

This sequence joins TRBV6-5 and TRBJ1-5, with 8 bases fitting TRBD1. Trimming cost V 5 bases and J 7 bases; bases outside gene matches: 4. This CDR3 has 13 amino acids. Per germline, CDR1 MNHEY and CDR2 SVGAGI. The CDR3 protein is CASSVNRGQPQHF. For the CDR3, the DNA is TGTGCCAGCAGTGTCAACAGGGGGCAGCCCCAGCATTTT.

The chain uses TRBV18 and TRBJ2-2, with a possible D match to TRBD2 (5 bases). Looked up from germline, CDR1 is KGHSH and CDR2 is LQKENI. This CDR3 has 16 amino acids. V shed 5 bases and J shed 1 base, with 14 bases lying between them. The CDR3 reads CASSTYDGLNTGELFF. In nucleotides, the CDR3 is TGTGCCAGCTCAACCTATGACGGACTGAACACCGGGGAGCTGTTTTTT.

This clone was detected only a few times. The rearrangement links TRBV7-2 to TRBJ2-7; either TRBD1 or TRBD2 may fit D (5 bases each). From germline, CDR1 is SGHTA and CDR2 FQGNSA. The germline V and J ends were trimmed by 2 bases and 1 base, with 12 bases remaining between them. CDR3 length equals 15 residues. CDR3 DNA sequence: TGTGCCAGCAGCTTATCCGGGACGGGTTCCTACGAGCAGTACTTC. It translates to CASSLSGTGSYEQYF.

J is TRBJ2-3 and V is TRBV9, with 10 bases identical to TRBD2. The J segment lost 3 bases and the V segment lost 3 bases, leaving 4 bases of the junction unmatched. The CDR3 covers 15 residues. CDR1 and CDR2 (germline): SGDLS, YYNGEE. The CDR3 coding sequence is TGTGCCAGCAGCGCCGCTAGCGGGAGAACAGATACGCAGTATTTT. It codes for CASSAASGRTDTQYF.

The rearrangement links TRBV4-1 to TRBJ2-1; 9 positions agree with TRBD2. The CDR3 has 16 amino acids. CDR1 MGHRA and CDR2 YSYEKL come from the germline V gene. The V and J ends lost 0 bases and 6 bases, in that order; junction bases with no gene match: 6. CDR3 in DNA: TGCGCCAGCAGCCAAGAAGGCGGGAGGGTCCCCAATGAGCAGTTCTTC. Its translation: CASSQEGGRVPNEQFF.

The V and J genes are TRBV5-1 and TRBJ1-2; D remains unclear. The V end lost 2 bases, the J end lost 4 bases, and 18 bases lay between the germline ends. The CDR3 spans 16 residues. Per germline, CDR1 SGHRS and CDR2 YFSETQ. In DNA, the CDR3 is TGCGCCAGCAGCTTTTTTTTCGGCCTCCCTCTCTATGGCTACACCTTC. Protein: CASSFFFGLPLYGYTF.

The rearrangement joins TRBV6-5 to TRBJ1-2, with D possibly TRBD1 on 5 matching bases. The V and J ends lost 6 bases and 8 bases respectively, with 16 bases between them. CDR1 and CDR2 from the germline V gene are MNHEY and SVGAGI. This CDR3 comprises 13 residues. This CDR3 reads CASSPPGVDGYTF. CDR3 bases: TGTGCCAGCAGCCCGCCGGGGGTGGACGGCTACACCTTC.

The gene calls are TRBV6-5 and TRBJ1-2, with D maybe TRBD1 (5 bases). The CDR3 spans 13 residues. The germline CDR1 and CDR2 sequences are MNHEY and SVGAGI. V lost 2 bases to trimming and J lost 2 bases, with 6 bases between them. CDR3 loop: CASSYGQNYGYTF. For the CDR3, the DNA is TGTGCCAGCAGTTACGGACAAAACTATGGCTACACCTTC.

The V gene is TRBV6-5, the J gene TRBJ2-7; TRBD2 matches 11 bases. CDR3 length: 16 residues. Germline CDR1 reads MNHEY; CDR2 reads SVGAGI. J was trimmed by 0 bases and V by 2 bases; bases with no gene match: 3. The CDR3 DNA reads TGTGCCAGCAGTTACCCTAGCGGGAGGCCCTCCTACGAGCAGTACTTC. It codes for CASSYPSGRPSYEQYF.

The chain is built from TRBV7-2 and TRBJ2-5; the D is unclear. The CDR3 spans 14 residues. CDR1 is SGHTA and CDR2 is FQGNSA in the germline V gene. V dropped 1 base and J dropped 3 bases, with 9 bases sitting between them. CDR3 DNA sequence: TGTGCCAGCAGCTTAGGTTCGAGCGAAGAGACCCAGTACTTC. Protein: CASSLGSSEETQYF.

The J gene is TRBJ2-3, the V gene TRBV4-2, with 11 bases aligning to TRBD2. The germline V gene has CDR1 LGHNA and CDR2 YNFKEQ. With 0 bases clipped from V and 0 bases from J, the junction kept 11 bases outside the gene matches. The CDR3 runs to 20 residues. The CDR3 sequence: CASSQDPLAGASRSTDTQYF. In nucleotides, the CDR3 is TGTGCCAGCAGCCAAGACCCACTAGCGGGAGCGAGCAGAAGCACAGATACGCAGTATTTT.

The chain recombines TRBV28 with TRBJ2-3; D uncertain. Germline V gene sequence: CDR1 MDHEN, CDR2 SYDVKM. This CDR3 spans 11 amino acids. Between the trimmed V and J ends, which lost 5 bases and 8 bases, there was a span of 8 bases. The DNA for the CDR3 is TGTGCCAGCAGTAACGGCGCTACGCAGTATTTT. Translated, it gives CASSNGATQYF.

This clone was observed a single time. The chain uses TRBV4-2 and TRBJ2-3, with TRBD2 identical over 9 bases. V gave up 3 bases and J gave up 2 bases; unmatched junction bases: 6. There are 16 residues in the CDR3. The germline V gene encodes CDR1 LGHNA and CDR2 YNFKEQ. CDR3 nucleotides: TGTGCCAGCAGCCAGGAAGCTAGCGGGGACACAGATACGCAGTATTTT. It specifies CASSQEASGDTDTQYF.

The CDR3 region has the DNA TGTGCCAGCAGTGATGAGGGCAGGGCCGGGTACCAAGAGACCCAGTACTTC. Translation: CASSDEGRAGYQETQYF. The chain couples TRBV6-4 to TRBJ2-5; D may match TRBD1 or TRBD2 (5 bases each). V was pared by 3 bases and J by 0 bases, with 17 bases between. The V gene's germline CDR1 is MRHNA and CDR2 SNTAGT. The CDR3 spans 17 residues.

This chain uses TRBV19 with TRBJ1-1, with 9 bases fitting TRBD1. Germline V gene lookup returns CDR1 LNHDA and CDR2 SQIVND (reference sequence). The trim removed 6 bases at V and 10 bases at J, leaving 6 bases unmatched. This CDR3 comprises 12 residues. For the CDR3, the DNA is TGTGCCAGTAGCGGGACAGGGACGGGAGCTTTCTTT. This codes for CASSGTGTGAFF. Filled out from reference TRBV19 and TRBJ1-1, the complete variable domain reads DGGITQSPKYLFRKEGQNVTLSCEQNLNHDAMYWYRQDPGQGLRLIYYSQIVNDFQKGDIAEGYSVSREKKESFPLTVTSAQKNPTAFYLCASSGTGTGAFFGQGTRLTVV.

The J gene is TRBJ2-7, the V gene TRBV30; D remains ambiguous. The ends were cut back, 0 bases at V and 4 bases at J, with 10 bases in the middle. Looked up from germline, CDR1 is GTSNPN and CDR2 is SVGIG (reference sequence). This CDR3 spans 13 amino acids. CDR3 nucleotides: TGTGCCTGGAGTGTAGCGCGCGGTTACGAGCAGTACTTC. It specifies CAWSVARGYEQYF.

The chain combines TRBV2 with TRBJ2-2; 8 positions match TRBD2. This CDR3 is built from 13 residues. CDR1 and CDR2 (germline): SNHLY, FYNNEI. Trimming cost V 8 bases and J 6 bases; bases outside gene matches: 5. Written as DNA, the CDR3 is TGTGCCAGCCGGCGGGAGGAGGCCGGGGAGCTGTTTTTT. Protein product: CASRREEAGELFF.

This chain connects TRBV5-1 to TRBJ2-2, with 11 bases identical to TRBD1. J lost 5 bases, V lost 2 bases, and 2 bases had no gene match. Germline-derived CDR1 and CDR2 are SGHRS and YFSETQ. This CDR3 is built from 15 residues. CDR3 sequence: CASSLGTGGTGELFF. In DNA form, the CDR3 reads TGCGCCAGCAGCTTAGGGACAGGGGGAACCGGGGAGCTGTTTTTT.

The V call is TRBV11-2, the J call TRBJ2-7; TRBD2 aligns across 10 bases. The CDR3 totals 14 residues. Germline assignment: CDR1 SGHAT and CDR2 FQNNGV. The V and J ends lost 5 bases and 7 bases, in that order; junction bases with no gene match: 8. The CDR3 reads CASSPLAGPGEQYF. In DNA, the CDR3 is TGTGCCAGCAGCCCACTAGCGGGACCTGGAGAGCAGTACTTC. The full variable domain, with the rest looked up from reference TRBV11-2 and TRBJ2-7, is EAGVAQSPRYKIIEKRQSVAFWCNPISGHATLYWYQQILGQGPKLLIQFQNNGVVDDSQLPKDRFSAERLKGVDSTLKIQPAKLEDSAVYLCASSPLAGPGEQYFGPGTRLTVT.

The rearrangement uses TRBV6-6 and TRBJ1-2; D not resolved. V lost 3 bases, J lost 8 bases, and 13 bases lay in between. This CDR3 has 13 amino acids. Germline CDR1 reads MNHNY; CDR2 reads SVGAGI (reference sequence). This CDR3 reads CASSYASWGGYTF. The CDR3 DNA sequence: TGTGCCAGCAGTTATGCGAGTTGGGGAGGCTACACCTTC.

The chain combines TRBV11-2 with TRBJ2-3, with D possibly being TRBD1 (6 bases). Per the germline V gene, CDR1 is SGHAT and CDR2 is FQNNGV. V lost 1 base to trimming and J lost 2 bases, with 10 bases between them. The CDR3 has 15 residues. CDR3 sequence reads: CASSLGAGVTDTQYF. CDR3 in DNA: TGTGCCAGCAGCTTAGGCGCAGGGGTCACAGATACGCAGTATTTT.

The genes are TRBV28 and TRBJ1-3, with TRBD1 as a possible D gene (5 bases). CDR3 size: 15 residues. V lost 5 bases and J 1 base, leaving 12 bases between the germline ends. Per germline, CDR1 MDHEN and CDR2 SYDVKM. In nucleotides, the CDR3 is TGTGCCAGCAGTAGGACGGGACTTTCTGGAAACACCATATATTTT. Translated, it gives CASSRTGLSGNTIYF.

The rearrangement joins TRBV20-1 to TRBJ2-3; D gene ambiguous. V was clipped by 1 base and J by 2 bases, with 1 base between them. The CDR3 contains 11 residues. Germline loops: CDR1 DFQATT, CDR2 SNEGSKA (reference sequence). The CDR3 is CSARVTDTQYF. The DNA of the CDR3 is TGCAGTGCTAGAGTCACAGATACGCAGTATTTT.

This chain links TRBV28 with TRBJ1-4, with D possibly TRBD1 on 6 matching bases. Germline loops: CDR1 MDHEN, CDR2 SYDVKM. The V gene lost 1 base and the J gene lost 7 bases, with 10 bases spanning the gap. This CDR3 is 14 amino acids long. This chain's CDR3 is CASSLFRGREKLFF. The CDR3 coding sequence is TGTGCCAGCAGTTTATTCCGGGGGCGTGAAAAACTGTTTTTT.

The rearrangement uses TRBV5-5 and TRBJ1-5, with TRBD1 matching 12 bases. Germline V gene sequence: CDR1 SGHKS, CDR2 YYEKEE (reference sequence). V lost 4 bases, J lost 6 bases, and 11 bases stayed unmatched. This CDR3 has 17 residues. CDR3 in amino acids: CASSPTGTGGLVQPQHF. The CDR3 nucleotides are TGTGCCAGCAGCCCCACCGGGACAGGGGGCTTGGTTCAGCCCCAGCATTTT.